One sample yielded the 4 T cell receptor beta chains listed below, sequenced in a study of blood T cell repertoires in COVID-19. The repertoire was sequenced with immunoSEQ multiplex PCR; TCRdb's copy has only in-frame clones and lacks some. This sample has under 250,000 clones; 80% to 90% occur once, and the top ten carry around 1.4%. The sequenced sample was peripheral blood. These receptors originate from a man aged 80 or over with acute or convalescent COVID-19.

V usage is TRBV6-5 and J usage is TRBJ2-7; 9 bases are a match to TRBD1. The V gene's germline CDR1 is MNHEY and CDR2 SVGAGI. Losses at the gene ends were 6 bases for V and 6 bases for J; bases not matched to a gene: 6. This CDR3 is built from 13 residues. This CDR3 reads CASRKGQGGEQYF. CDR3 sequence (DNA): TGTGCCAGCAGAAAGGGACAGGGAGGCGAGCAGTACTTC.

This clone was picked up one time. This chain joins TRBV7-6 and TRBJ1-5; a possible D gene is TRBD1 (6 bases). Trimming stripped 1 base from V and 2 bases from J, with 9 bases between. Germline assignment: CDR1 SGHVS and CDR2 FNYEAQ. This CDR3 region has 15 residues. The CDR3 loop reads CASSLGTARNQPQHF. CDR3 DNA: TGTGCCAGCAGCTTAGGGACAGCCCGCAATCAGCCCCAGCATTTT.

The chain combines TRBV15 with TRBJ2-7; 7 bases match TRBD2. Germline V lookup: CDR1 LNHNV, CDR2 YYDKDF (reference sequence). This CDR3 is 15 amino acids long. The V gene end was trimmed by 4 bases and the J gene end by 1 base; junction bases not matched to a gene: 7. The CDR3 protein is CATSNGGSRSYEQYF. In DNA, the CDR3 is TGTGCCACCAGCAATGGCGGGAGTAGGTCCTACGAGCAGTACTTC.

A few counts support this clone. J is TRBJ2-7 and V is TRBV5-1, with D possibly matching TRBD1 (6 bases). Germline V CDR1 and CDR2: SGHRS, YFSETQ. The CDR3 totals 13 residues. Trimming removed 5 bases from V and 5 bases from J, with 14 bases in between. CDR3 protein: CASRYTGNNEQYF. DNA for the CDR3: TGCGCCAGCAGATACACAGGGAACAACGAGCAGTACTTC.